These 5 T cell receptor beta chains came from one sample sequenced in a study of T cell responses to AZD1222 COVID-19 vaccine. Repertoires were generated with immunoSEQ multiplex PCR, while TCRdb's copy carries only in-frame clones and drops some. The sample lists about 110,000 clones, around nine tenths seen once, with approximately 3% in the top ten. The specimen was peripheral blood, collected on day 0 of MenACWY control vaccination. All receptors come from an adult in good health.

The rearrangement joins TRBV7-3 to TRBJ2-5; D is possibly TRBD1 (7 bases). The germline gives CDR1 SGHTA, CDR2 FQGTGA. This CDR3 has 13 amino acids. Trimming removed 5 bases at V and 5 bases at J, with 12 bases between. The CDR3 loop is CASSGSGGETQYF. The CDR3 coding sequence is TGTGCCAGCAGCGGATCAGGGGGGGAGACCCAGTACTTC.

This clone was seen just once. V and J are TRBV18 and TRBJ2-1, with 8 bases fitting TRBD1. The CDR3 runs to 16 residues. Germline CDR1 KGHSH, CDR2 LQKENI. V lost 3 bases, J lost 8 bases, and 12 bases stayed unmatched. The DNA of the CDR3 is TGTGCCAGCTCACCCTCGGCAGGGGGCGGGCGCGATGAGCAGTTCTTC. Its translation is CASSPSAGGGRDEQFF.

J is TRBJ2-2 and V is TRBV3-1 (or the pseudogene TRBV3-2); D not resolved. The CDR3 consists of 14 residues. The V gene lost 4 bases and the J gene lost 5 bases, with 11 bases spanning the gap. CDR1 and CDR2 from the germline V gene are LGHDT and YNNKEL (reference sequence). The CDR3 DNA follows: TGTGCCAGCAGCCCCTATATTTCAACCGGGGAGCTGTTTTTT. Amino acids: CASSPYISTGELFF.

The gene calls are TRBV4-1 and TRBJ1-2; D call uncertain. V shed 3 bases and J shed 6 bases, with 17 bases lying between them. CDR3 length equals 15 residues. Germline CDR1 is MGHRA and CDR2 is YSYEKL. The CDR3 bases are TGCGCCAGCAGCCATCCAGGCGAAAACCGAAATGGCTACACCTTC. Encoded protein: CASSHPGENRNGYTF.

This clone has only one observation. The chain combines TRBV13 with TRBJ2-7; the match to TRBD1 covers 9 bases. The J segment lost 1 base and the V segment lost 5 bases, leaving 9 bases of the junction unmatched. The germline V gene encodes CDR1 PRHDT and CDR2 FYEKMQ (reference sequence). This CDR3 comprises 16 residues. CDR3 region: CASSPVGQGLSYEQYF. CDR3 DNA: TGTGCCAGCAGCCCCGTGGGACAGGGTCTTTCCTACGAGCAGTACTTC.